The clone carrying this T cell receptor beta chain was seen repeatedly, ten times or more. This specimen belongs to a study of identical twins. CDR3 size: 13 residues. Trimming cost V 5 bases and J 7 bases, with 15 bases left between them. MiXCR, applied by TCRdb to the 5' RACE reads, yields one record per CDR3 protein. The data show fewer than 250,000 distinct CDR3 sequences, approximately 9% seen once. The receptor was derived from a woman aged 18-35 years in good health. The chain recombines TRBV12-3 or TRBV12-4 with TRBJ2-7; no definite D call. What was sequenced was memory (CD45RO+) T cells sorted from blood. CDR3 nucleotide sequence: TGTGCCAGCAGTATCGGATCCCTCGGAGAGCAGTACTTC. Protein sequence: CASSIGSLGEQYF.